This T cell receptor (beta chain) stems from a study of cytomegalovirus exposure and HLA in healthy donors. Whole-study results and caveats: Equally common other TCR beta chains were less clonally expanded than HLA-associated ones, a later analysis found. Through in vitro validation, a few CMV-associated chains were shown to be specific for CMV antigens. The investigators catalogued 164 TCR beta chains as cytomegalovirus-associated.

Amplification used 60 Vbeta primers and 13 Jbeta primers. TCRdb keeps only in-frame clones here, not all; method: immunoSEQ multiplex PCR. The data contain roughly 120,000 clones, 75% to 85% of them singletons. As for this clone: The target antigen is unknown.

The CDR3 sequence is 15 residues long. The V and J ends lost 5 bases and 0 bases respectively, with 13 bases between them. Germline lookup yields CDR1 LNHDA and CDR2 SQIVND (reference sequence). The sequenced material came from PBMCs. This receptor was obtained from a woman aged 18-29 years in good health and CMV-seropositive. The rearrangement uses TRBV19 and TRBJ1-2; weak D call: TRBD1 (6 bases). The CDR3 loop is CASSLGQKANYGYTF. The DNA for the CDR3 is TGTGCCAGTAGTCTCGGACAGAAAGCTAACTATGGCTACACCTTC.